This is a list of T cell receptor beta chains from one sample in a study of blood T cell repertoires in COVID-19. Generated by immunoSEQ multiplex PCR, the TCRdb table keeps only in-frame clones and is missing some. Counted here are about 80,000 clones, around 83% occurring once; the ten biggest clones make up 9% to 10%. The sequencing input was peripheral blood. All receptors come from a human donor in a cohort sampled during active COVID-19. CDR3s include the opening cysteine and the closing phenylalanine or tryptophan. Fields, in order: V gene, clone size, J gene, D gene, CDR3 DNA, CDR3 protein. The D gene is left open where the match is weak. Rows give clone size only sometimes, using once, few, many, or a class for an expanded clone.

v_gene: TRBV5-8
abundance: -
j_gene: TRBJ2-1
d_gene: TRBD2
CDR3nt: TGTGCCAGCAGCTTGGGACTAGCCGGTGAGCAGTTCTTC
CDR3aa: CASSLGLAGEQFF

v_gene: TRBV6-4
abundance: medium-sized
j_gene: TRBJ2-1
d_gene: TRBD2
CDR3nt: TGTGCCAGCAGTGACAAAGCGGGAGGGTACAATGAGCAGTTCTTC
CDR3aa: CASSDKAGGYNEQFF

v_gene: TRBV24-1
abundance: -
j_gene: TRBJ2-2
d_gene: TRBD1
CDR3nt: TGTGCCACCAGGGGAAGAGGGGGCGGCACCGGGGAGCTGTTTTTT
CDR3aa: CATRGRGGGTGELFF

v_gene: TRBV10-3
abundance: -
j_gene: TRBJ2-2
d_gene: TRBD2
CDR3nt: TGTGCCATCCGGACTAGCGGGGGGCCCACCGGGGAGCTGTTTTTT
CDR3aa: CAIRTSGGPTGELFF

v_gene: TRBV28
abundance: few
j_gene: TRBJ1-5
d_gene: -
CDR3nt: TGTGCCAGCAGTCCTGCTCAGGGCGAAGGTCAGCCCCAGCATTTT
CDR3aa: CASSPAQGEGQPQHF

v_gene: TRBV12-3/TRBV12-4
abundance: once
j_gene: TRBJ2-7
d_gene: -
CDR3nt: TGTGCCAGCAGTTCGGGCTACGAGCAGTACTTC
CDR3aa: CASSSGYEQYF

v_gene: TRBV6-5
abundance: once
j_gene: TRBJ1-1
d_gene: TRBD1
CDR3nt: TGTGCCAGCAGGCAGGACAGGGCGAACACTGAAGCTTTCTTT
CDR3aa: CASRQDRANTEAFF

v_gene: TRBV28
abundance: few
j_gene: TRBJ2-3
d_gene: TRBD1
CDR3nt: TGTGCCAGCAGTAGACCGCCGGGACAGGGGGCAGATACGCAGTATTTT
CDR3aa: CASSRPPGQGADTQYF

v_gene: TRBV12-5
abundance: few
j_gene: TRBJ2-1
d_gene: -
CDR3nt: TGTGCTAGTGGTAACACAGGGGTAGCGGAGGTCGAGCAGTTCTTC
CDR3aa: CASGNTGVAEVEQFF

v_gene: TRBV11-3
abundance: -
j_gene: TRBJ2-4
d_gene: TRBD2
CDR3nt: TGTGCCAGCAGCTTAGCGGGAGGGAAAGGAAACATTCAGTACTTC
CDR3aa: CASSLAGGKGNIQYF

v_gene: TRBV11-3
abundance: -
j_gene: TRBJ2-5
d_gene: TRBD2
CDR3nt: TGTGCCAGCAAAATGGGGACACTAGCGGGCAACCAAGAGACCCAGTACTTC
CDR3aa: CASKMGTLAGNQETQYF